The text below deals with one T cell receptor beta chain. Its antigen is unidentified. The record originates from a study of OX40 agonist ivuxolimab in advanced cancers. On the study more broadly: Hepatocellular carcinoma, melanoma, renal cell or head and neck cancer occurred in dose-escalation patients.

The repertoire was sequenced with immunoSEQ multiplex PCR; TCRdb's copy has only in-frame clones and lacks some. The sample holds 78,000 or so clones, roughly 90% seen once. Drawing of blood for sampling happened at baseline, at cycle 4 day 1, and at cycle 7 day 1. Study results and caveats: People who partly responded at 0.1-3.0 mg/kg had some of the least clonal expansion seen.

J lost 4 bases, V lost 5 bases, and 3 bases had no gene match. In germline, CDR1 is SEHNR, CDR2 FQNEAQ (reference sequence). This CDR3 comprises 14 residues. This receptor was taken from an adult with an advanced solid tumor such as melanoma, head and neck, liver or kidney cancer. The J gene is TRBJ1-2, the V gene TRBV7-9; 11 positions match TRBD1. Sequencing used CD4+ or CD8+ T cells sorted from blood, obtained in a trial of the OX40 agonist ivuxolimab. The CDR3 bases are TGTGCCAGCAGCCAAGGGACAGGGGGCTATGGCTACACCTTC. This translates into CASSQGTGGYGYTF.